This entry concerns a single T cell receptor beta chain. The target antigen is unknown. Germline V gives CDR1 MNHEY, CDR2 SMNVEV (reference sequence). This CDR3 is 11 amino acids long. V shed 3 bases and J shed 6 bases, with 3 bases lying between them. This entry is derived from a study of cytomegalovirus exposure and HLA in healthy donors. Study results and limitations: Earlier analysis found most TCR beta V segments productive about 90% or about 30% of the time.

With 60 Vbeta and 13 Jbeta primers, the PCR was carried out. Sequencing was performed with immunoSEQ multiplex PCR; in TCRdb, only in-frame clones are kept and a portion is missing. The sample yields 80,000 to 100,000 clones, under 70% seen once. The chain carries TRBV27 and TRBJ2-1; no reliable D call. The sequence came from a man aged 45-65 years in good health and CMV-seronegative. Sequencing was done on a sample of PBMCs. The CDR3 sequence: CASSFRNEQFF. The CDR3 bases are TGTGCCAGCAGTTTCCGCAATGAGCAGTTCTTC.